This section outlines one T cell receptor beta chain sequence together with its context. The CDR3 contains 12 residues. The ends were cut back, 7 bases at V and 6 bases at J, with 11 bases in the middle. Per germline, CDR1 SNHLY and CDR2 FYNNEI. Primers for the PCR totalled 60 Vbeta and 13 Jbeta. Method: immunoSEQ multiplex PCR; TCRdb's copy keeps in-frame clones and lacks some. The sample lists roughly 140,000 clones, under 85% occurring once. This entry comes from a study of cytomegalovirus exposure and HLA in healthy donors. This rearrangement joins TRBV2 to TRBJ2-3, with D maybe TRBD1 (6 bases). The sequence came from a woman in her thirties or forties in good health and CMV-seropositive. The sequencing sample was made of PBMCs. CDR3 nucleotide sequence: TGTGCCAGCACTAGGGGGACGGATACGCAGTATTTT. Translation gives CASTRGTDTQYF.